The rows below give T cell receptor beta chains drawn from one sample of a study of blood T cell repertoires in COVID-19. Sequenced by immunoSEQ multiplex PCR; TCRdb stores in-frame clones only, minus some. The data contain tens of thousands of clones, approximately 90% of them singletons. The material sequenced was peripheral blood. The receptors here all came from a man in his forties or fifties with acute or convalescent COVID-19. The CDR3 runs from the conserved cysteine through the conserved F or W. D genes are given only for firm matches. Clone size is not always given. Where it is, it says once, few, many or a class for expanded clones.

abundance: NA
j_gene: TRBJ2-3
d_gene: TRBD2
v_gene: TRBV7-3
CDR3aa: CASSLGLATRGDTQYF
CDR3nt: TGTGCCAGCAGCTTGGGACTAGCCACCAGGGGAGATACGCAGTATTTT

abundance: NA
j_gene: TRBJ1-5
d_gene: TRBD1
v_gene: TRBV4-3
CDR3aa: CASSQEGTGDQPQHF
CDR3nt: TGCGCCAGCAGCCAAGAAGGGACAGGGGACCAGCCCCAGCATTTT

abundance: NA
j_gene: TRBJ2-1
d_gene: NA
v_gene: TRBV9
CDR3aa: CASSALPPGTLLYNEQFF
CDR3nt: TGTGCCAGCAGCGCCCTACCCCCCGGGACACTTCTGTACAATGAGCAGTTCTTC

abundance: NA
j_gene: TRBJ2-7
d_gene: TRBD1
v_gene: TRBV5-1
CDR3aa: CASSFGDRSSYEQYF
CDR3nt: TGCGCCAGCAGCTTCGGGGACAGGAGCTCCTACGAGCAGTACTTC

abundance: NA
j_gene: TRBJ1-4
d_gene: TRBD1
v_gene: TRBV6-5
CDR3aa: CASRPDRVEKLFF
CDR3nt: TGTGCCAGCAGACCCGACAGGGTCGAAAAACTGTTTTTT

abundance: NA
j_gene: TRBJ2-1
d_gene: NA
v_gene: TRBV4-1
CDR3aa: CASSQDGLNNEQFF
CDR3nt: TGCGCCAGCAGCCAAGATGGCCTGAACAATGAGCAGTTCTTC

abundance: once
j_gene: TRBJ2-1
d_gene: NA
v_gene: TRBV6-5
CDR3aa: CASSYSEVIRDNEQFF
CDR3nt: TGTGCCAGCAGTTACTCGGAGGTCATCCGGGACAATGAGCAGTTCTTC

abundance: NA
j_gene: TRBJ2-2
d_gene: NA
v_gene: TRBV5-4
CDR3aa: CASSLEPGVSGELFF
CDR3nt: TGTGCCAGCAGCTTGGAGCCAGGGGTTTCCGGGGAGCTGTTTTTT

abundance: NA
j_gene: TRBJ1-1
d_gene: TRBD1
v_gene: TRBV5-1
CDR3aa: CASGQGTNTEAFF
CDR3nt: TGCGCCAGCGGACAGGGGACGAACACTGAAGCTTTCTTT

abundance: NA
j_gene: TRBJ1-3
d_gene: NA
v_gene: TRBV28
CDR3aa: CASSFGETIYF
CDR3nt: TGTGCCAGCAGTTTCGGAGAAACCATATATTTT

abundance: NA
j_gene: TRBJ1-2
d_gene: NA
v_gene: TRBV19
CDR3aa: CASSTGLQSYGYTF
CDR3nt: TGTGCCAGTAGTACGGGACTCCAGTCCTATGGCTACACCTTC

abundance: NA
j_gene: TRBJ1-1
d_gene: NA
v_gene: TRBV11-2
CDR3aa: CASSSTGIMNTEAFF
CDR3nt: TGTGCCAGCAGCAGCACAGGGATCATGAACACTGAAGCTTTCTTT

abundance: NA
j_gene: TRBJ2-3
d_gene: NA
v_gene: TRBV5-1
CDR3aa: CASSLKQDGTDTQYF
CDR3nt: TGCGCCAGCAGCTTGAAACAGGACGGCACAGATACGCAGTATTTT

abundance: NA
j_gene: TRBJ1-2
d_gene: NA
v_gene: TRBV24-1
CDR3aa: CATSETGPNYGYTF
CDR3nt: TGTGCCACCAGTGAGACAGGCCCTAACTATGGCTACACCTTC

abundance: NA
j_gene: TRBJ1-2
d_gene: TRBD1
v_gene: TRBV7-2
CDR3aa: CASSSPRQGSYGYTF
CDR3nt: TGTGCCAGCAGCTCGCCACGACAGGGAAGCTATGGCTACACCTTC

abundance: NA
j_gene: TRBJ2-3
d_gene: TRBD2
v_gene: TRBV2
CDR3aa: CASTAGESTDTQYF
CDR3nt: TGTGCCAGCACCGCGGGGGAGAGCACAGATACGCAGTATTTT

abundance: few
j_gene: TRBJ1-6
d_gene: TRBD1
v_gene: TRBV5-1
CDR3aa: CASSTGQGASASPLHF
CDR3nt: TGCGCCAGCAGCACGGGACAGGGGGCCTCTGCTTCACCCCTCCACTTT

abundance: NA
j_gene: TRBJ1-1
d_gene: NA
v_gene: TRBV4-1
CDR3aa: CASSHRGGQNTEAFF
CDR3nt: TGCGCCAGCAGCCATAGAGGGGGACAGAACACTGAAGCTTTCTTT

abundance: NA
j_gene: TRBJ2-7
d_gene: TRBD1
v_gene: TRBV4-1
CDR3aa: CASRRTGSSYEQYF
CDR3nt: TGCGCCAGTCGCCGGACAGGGAGCTCCTACGAGCAGTACTTC

abundance: NA
j_gene: TRBJ1-6
d_gene: NA
v_gene: TRBV19
CDR3aa: CASSPGHNNSPLHF
CDR3nt: TGTGCCAGTAGTCCAGGACATAATAATTCACCCCTCCACTTT

abundance: NA
j_gene: TRBJ2-7
d_gene: NA
v_gene: TRBV27
CDR3aa: CASSYTASSSYEQYF
CDR3nt: TGTGCCAGCAGTTACACCGCCTCCTCATCCTACGAGCAGTACTTC

abundance: NA
j_gene: TRBJ2-5
d_gene: TRBD2
v_gene: TRBV5-6
CDR3aa: CASSSWTSQETQYF
CDR3nt: TGTGCCAGCAGCTCCTGGACTAGCCAAGAGACCCAGTACTTC

abundance: NA
j_gene: TRBJ2-5
d_gene: NA
v_gene: TRBV10-3
CDR3aa: CAISEGAETQYF
CDR3nt: TGTGCCATCAGTGAGGGGGCCGAGACCCAGTACTTC

abundance: NA
j_gene: TRBJ1-2
d_gene: TRBD1
v_gene: TRBV12-3/TRBV12-4
CDR3aa: CASGGQGDYGYTF
CDR3nt: TGTGCCAGCGGGGGACAGGGAGACTATGGCTACACCTTC

abundance: NA
j_gene: TRBJ2-5
d_gene: NA
v_gene: TRBV4-3
CDR3aa: CASSRASGETQYF
CDR3nt: TGCGCCAGCAGCCGGGCCTCAGGCGAGACCCAGTACTTC

abundance: NA
j_gene: TRBJ1-4
d_gene: NA
v_gene: TRBV29-1
CDR3aa: CSVVLQDEKLFF
CDR3nt: TGCAGCGTTGTTCTACAGGATGAAAAACTGTTTTTT

abundance: once
j_gene: TRBJ1-3
d_gene: TRBD1
v_gene: TRBV3-1/TRBV3-2
CDR3aa: CASSQTQGDGNTIYF
CDR3nt: TGTGCCAGCAGCCAGACACAGGGGGATGGAAACACCATATATTTT

abundance: NA
j_gene: TRBJ2-1
d_gene: TRBD2
v_gene: TRBV6-5
CDR3aa: CASRRGGRLNEQFF
CDR3nt: TGTGCCAGCAGGCGGGGGGGTCGTCTCAATGAGCAGTTCTTC

abundance: NA
j_gene: TRBJ2-7
d_gene: NA
v_gene: TRBV28
CDR3aa: CASSYRSSYEQYF
CDR3nt: TGTGCCAGCAGTTACAGGAGCTCCTACGAGCAGTACTTC

abundance: NA
j_gene: TRBJ1-1
d_gene: NA
v_gene: TRBV7-9
CDR3aa: CASSPNTGTHTEAFF
CDR3nt: TGTGCCAGCAGCCCTAATACAGGAACACACACTGAAGCTTTCTTT

abundance: NA
j_gene: TRBJ2-7
d_gene: NA
v_gene: TRBV28
CDR3aa: CASRTQIPYEQYF
CDR3nt: TGTGCCAGCAGAACACAGATACCCTACGAGCAGTACTTC

abundance: NA
j_gene: TRBJ2-1
d_gene: TRBD1
v_gene: TRBV5-8
CDR3aa: CASRGQGVEQFF
CDR3nt: TGTGCCAGCAGGGGACAGGGGGTTGAGCAGTTCTTC

abundance: few
j_gene: TRBJ1-1
d_gene: TRBD1
v_gene: TRBV19
CDR3aa: CASGGTGDVFF
CDR3nt: TGTGCCTCGGGCGGGACAGGGGATGTTTTCTTT

abundance: NA
j_gene: TRBJ2-7
d_gene: NA
v_gene: TRBV12-3/TRBV12-4
CDR3aa: CASSPSGYEQYF
CDR3nt: TGTGCCAGCAGTCCCTCAGGCTACGAGCAGTACTTC

abundance: NA
j_gene: TRBJ2-2
d_gene: TRBD1
v_gene: TRBV5-1
CDR3aa: CASSLDRGEAGELFF
CDR3nt: TGCGCCAGCAGCTTGGACAGGGGGGAGGCCGGGGAGCTGTTTTTT

abundance: NA
j_gene: TRBJ2-7
d_gene: NA
v_gene: TRBV5-1
CDR3aa: CASSPQGLGYEQYF
CDR3nt: TGCGCCAGCAGCCCTCAGGGTCTAGGCTACGAGCAGTACTTC

abundance: once
j_gene: TRBJ1-2
d_gene: NA
v_gene: TRBV5-6
CDR3aa: CASSIQGIFYGYTF
CDR3nt: TGTGCCAGCAGCATACAGGGTATATTCTATGGCTACACCTTC

abundance: large
j_gene: TRBJ1-2
d_gene: NA
v_gene: TRBV5-6
CDR3aa: CASSSGRFGGGSGYTF
CDR3nt: TGTGCCAGCAGCTCGGGCCGATTTGGAGGAGGGAGTGGCTACACCTTC

abundance: few
j_gene: TRBJ2-1
d_gene: NA
v_gene: TRBV20-1
CDR3aa: CSARDGRLQFF
CDR3nt: TGCAGTGCTAGAGATGGGCGTTTGCAGTTCTTC

abundance: NA
j_gene: TRBJ1-1
d_gene: NA
v_gene: TRBV6-5
CDR3aa: CASRRGQNTEAFF
CDR3nt: TGTGCCAGCAGGAGGGGACAGAACACTGAAGCTTTCTTT

abundance: NA
j_gene: TRBJ2-5
d_gene: NA
v_gene: TRBV7-9
CDR3aa: CASSLVAGSQETQYF
CDR3nt: TGTGCCAGCAGCTTGGTGGCAGGTTCCCAAGAGACCCAGTACTTC

abundance: NA
j_gene: TRBJ2-5
d_gene: NA
v_gene: TRBV5-4
CDR3aa: CASTPGSGTLQETQYF
CDR3nt: TGTGCCAGCACCCCTGGGAGCGGGACACTCCAAGAGACCCAGTACTTC

abundance: once
j_gene: TRBJ2-1
d_gene: TRBD2
v_gene: TRBV5-4
CDR3aa: CASSSSGNYNEQFF
CDR3nt: TGTGCCAGCAGCTCTAGCGGAAACTACAATGAGCAGTTCTTC

abundance: NA
j_gene: TRBJ1-2
d_gene: NA
v_gene: TRBV2
CDR3aa: CASSRTPNGVGYTF
CDR3nt: TGTGCCAGCAGCCGGACTCCTAACGGGGTTGGCTACACCTTC

abundance: NA
j_gene: TRBJ1-1
d_gene: NA
v_gene: TRBV5-4
CDR3aa: CASSGAIPGNTEAFF
CDR3nt: TGTGCCAGCAGCGGGGCTATCCCGGGGAACACTGAAGCTTTCTTT

abundance: NA
j_gene: TRBJ2-6
d_gene: TRBD2
v_gene: TRBV4-2
CDR3aa: CASSQDLRGGDSGANVLTF
CDR3nt: TGTGCCAGCAGCCAAGATCTGCGGGGGGGTGACTCTGGGGCCAACGTCCTGACTTTC

abundance: NA
j_gene: TRBJ2-3
d_gene: NA
v_gene: TRBV5-8
CDR3aa: CASTPRFWASTDTQYF
CDR3nt: TGTGCCAGCACCCCCAGGTTCTGGGCTAGCACAGATACGCAGTATTTT

abundance: once
j_gene: TRBJ2-7
d_gene: NA
v_gene: TRBV29-1
CDR3aa: CSAASTYEQYF
CDR3nt: TGCAGCGCAGCAAGCACCTACGAGCAGTACTTC

abundance: NA
j_gene: TRBJ1-4
d_gene: NA
v_gene: TRBV5-8
CDR3aa: CASSPSGGFEEKLFF
CDR3nt: TGTGCCAGCAGCCCAAGCGGGGGGTTTGAAGAAAAACTGTTTTTT

abundance: NA
j_gene: TRBJ2-3
d_gene: TRBD1
v_gene: TRBV6-6
CDR3aa: CASSHPPQGLSDTQYF
CDR3nt: TGTGCCAGCAGTCACCCCCCACAGGGGCTCTCGGATACGCAGTATTTT

abundance: NA
j_gene: TRBJ2-3
d_gene: NA
v_gene: TRBV11-3
CDR3aa: CASSPPGHDGTDTQYF
CDR3nt: TGTGCCAGCAGCCCCCCCGGACACGATGGCACAGATACGCAGTATTTT

abundance: NA
j_gene: TRBJ1-2
d_gene: NA
v_gene: TRBV7-2
CDR3aa: CASSLEGLYGYTF
CDR3nt: TGTGCCAGCAGCTTAGAGGGGCTCTATGGCTACACCTTC

abundance: NA
j_gene: TRBJ2-2
d_gene: NA
v_gene: TRBV19
CDR3aa: CASSARQRHTGELFF
CDR3nt: TGTGCCAGTAGTGCTCGACAGCGACACACCGGGGAGCTGTTTTTT

abundance: once
j_gene: TRBJ2-5
d_gene: TRBD1
v_gene: TRBV6-5
CDR3aa: CASSYQWTGGVETQYF
CDR3nt: TGTGCCAGCAGTTACCAATGGACAGGGGGTGTGGAGACCCAGTACTTC

abundance: NA
j_gene: TRBJ1-1
d_gene: NA
v_gene: TRBV6-2/TRBV6-3
CDR3aa: CASSYYGMNTEAFF
CDR3nt: TGTGCCAGCAGTTACTATGGCATGAACACTGAAGCTTTCTTT

abundance: NA
j_gene: TRBJ2-7
d_gene: NA
v_gene: TRBV27
CDR3aa: CASSLENSYEQYF
CDR3nt: TGTGCCAGCAGTCTAGAGAATTCCTACGAGCAGTACTTC

abundance: NA
j_gene: TRBJ1-4
d_gene: NA
v_gene: TRBV3-1/TRBV3-2
CDR3aa: CASSQGRGDITNEKLFF
CDR3nt: TGTGCCAGCAGCCAAGGTCGAGGGGACATCACTAATGAAAAACTGTTTTTT

abundance: once
j_gene: TRBJ2-5
d_gene: TRBD2
v_gene: TRBV3-1/TRBV3-2
CDR3aa: CASSQDLGLASRETQYF
CDR3nt: TGTGCCAGCAGCCAGGACCTGGGACTAGCCTCCCGGGAGACCCAGTACTTC